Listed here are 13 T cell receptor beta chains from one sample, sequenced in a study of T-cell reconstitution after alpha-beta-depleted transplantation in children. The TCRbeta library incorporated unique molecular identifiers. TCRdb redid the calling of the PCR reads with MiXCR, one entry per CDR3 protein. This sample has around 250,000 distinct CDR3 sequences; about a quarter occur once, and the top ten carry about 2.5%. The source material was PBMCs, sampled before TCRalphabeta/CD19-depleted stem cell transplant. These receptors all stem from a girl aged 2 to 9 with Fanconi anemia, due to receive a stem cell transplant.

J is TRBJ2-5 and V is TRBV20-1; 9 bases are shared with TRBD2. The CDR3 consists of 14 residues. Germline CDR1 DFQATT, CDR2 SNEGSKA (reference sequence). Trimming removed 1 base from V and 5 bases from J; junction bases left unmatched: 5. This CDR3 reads CSARGRGGAETQYF. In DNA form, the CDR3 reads TGCAGTGCTAGAGGGCGGGGGGGAGCGGAGACCCAGTACTTC.

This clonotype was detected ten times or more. As DNA, the CDR3 is TGTGCCAGCAGTTTAGCGCTAGCAGATACGCAGTATTTT. It specifies CASSLALADTQYF. The gene calls are TRBV12-3 or TRBV12-4 and TRBJ2-3; no definite D call. Between the trimmed V and J ends, which lost 0 bases and 4 bases, there was a span of 5 bases. The CDR3 extends over 13 amino acids.

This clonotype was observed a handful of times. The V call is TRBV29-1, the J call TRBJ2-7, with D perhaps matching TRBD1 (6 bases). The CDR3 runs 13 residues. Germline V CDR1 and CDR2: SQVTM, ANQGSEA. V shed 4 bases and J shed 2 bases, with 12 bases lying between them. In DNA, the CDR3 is TGCAGCGTTGTTCCCCGACAGGCCTACGAGCAGTACTTC. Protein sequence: CSVVPRQAYEQYF.

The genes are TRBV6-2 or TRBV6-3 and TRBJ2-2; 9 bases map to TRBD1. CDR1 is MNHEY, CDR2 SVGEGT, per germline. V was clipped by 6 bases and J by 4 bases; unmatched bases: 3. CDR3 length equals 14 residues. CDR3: CASRQGAVTGELFF. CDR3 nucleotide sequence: TGTGCCAGCAGACAGGGGGCGGTCACCGGGGAGCTGTTTTTT.

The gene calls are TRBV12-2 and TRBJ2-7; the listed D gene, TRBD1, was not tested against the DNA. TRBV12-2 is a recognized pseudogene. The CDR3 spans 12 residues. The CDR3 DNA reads TGTGCAAGTCCCATCAGGGGGCTCGAGCAGTACTTC. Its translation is CASPIRGLEQYF.

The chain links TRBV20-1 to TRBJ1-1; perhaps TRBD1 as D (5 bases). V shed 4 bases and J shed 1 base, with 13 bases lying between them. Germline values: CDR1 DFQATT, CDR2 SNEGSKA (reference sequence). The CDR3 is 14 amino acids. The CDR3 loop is CSAILGRPNTEAFF. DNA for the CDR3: TGCAGTGCTATACTGGGGCGGCCGAACACTGAAGCTTTCTTT.

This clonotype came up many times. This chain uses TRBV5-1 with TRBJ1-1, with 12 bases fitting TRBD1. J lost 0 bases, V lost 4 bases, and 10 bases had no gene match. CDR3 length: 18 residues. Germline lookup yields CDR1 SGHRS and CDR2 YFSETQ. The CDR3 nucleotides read TGCGCCAGCAGCCCCCGATTGGGACAGGGGGCTGTGAACACTGAAGCTTTCTTT. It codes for CASSPRLGQGAVNTEAFF.

The CDR3 spells CSGDNRGSTEAFF. The DNA for the CDR3 is TGCAGCGGAGATAACAGGGGGAGCACTGAAGCTTTCTTT. The J gene is TRBJ1-1, the V gene TRBV29-1; 8 nucleotides align to TRBD1. The CDR3 consists of 13 residues. The germline CDR1 and CDR2 sequences are SQVTM and ANQGSEA. V trimming: 7 bases; J trimming: 4 bases; junction bases outside the gene matches: 8. Filled out from reference TRBV29-1 and TRBJ1-1, the complete variable domain reads SAVISQKPSRDICQRGTSLTIQCQVDSQVTMMFWYRQQPGQSLTLIATANQGSEATYESGFVIDKFPISRPNLTFSTLTVSNMSPEDSSIYLCSGDNRGSTEAFFGQGTRLTVV.

As DNA, the CDR3 is TGTGCCAGCAGCTTAGGAGGGGGCTGGACAGATACGCAGTATTTT. As protein: CASSLGGGWTDTQYF. The chain carries TRBV7-3 and TRBJ2-3; D is perhaps TRBD1 (7 bases). From germline, CDR1 is SGHTA and CDR2 FQGTGA. V was trimmed by 2 bases and J by 3 bases, leaving 12 bases between them. This CDR3 is built from 15 residues.

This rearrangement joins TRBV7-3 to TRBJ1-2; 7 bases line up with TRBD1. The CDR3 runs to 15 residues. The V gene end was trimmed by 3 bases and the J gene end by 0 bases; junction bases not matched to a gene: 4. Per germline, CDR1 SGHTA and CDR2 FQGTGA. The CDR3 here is CASSFGTAANYGYTF. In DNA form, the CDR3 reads TGTGCCAGCAGCTTCGGGACAGCCGCTAACTATGGCTACACCTTC.

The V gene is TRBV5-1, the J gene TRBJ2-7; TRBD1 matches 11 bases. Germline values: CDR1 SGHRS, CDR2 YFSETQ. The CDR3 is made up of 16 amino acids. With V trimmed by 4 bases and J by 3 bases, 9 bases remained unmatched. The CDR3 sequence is CASSTIGTGGFYEQYF. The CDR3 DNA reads TGCGCCAGCAGCACAATCGGGACAGGGGGGTTCTACGAGCAGTACTTC.

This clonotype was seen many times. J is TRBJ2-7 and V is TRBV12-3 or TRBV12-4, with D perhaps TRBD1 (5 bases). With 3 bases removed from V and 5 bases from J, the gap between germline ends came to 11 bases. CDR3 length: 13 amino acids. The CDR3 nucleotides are TGTGCCAGCAGTTTGGCCGAAGGGGACGAGCAGTACTTC. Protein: CASSLAEGDEQYF.

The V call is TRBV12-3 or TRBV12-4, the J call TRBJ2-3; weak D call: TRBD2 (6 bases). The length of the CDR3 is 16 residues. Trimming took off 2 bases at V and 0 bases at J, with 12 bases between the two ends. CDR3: CASSLSAGTSTDTQYF. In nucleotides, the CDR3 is TGTGCCAGCAGTTTAAGTGCGGGGACTAGCACAGATACGCAGTATTTT.